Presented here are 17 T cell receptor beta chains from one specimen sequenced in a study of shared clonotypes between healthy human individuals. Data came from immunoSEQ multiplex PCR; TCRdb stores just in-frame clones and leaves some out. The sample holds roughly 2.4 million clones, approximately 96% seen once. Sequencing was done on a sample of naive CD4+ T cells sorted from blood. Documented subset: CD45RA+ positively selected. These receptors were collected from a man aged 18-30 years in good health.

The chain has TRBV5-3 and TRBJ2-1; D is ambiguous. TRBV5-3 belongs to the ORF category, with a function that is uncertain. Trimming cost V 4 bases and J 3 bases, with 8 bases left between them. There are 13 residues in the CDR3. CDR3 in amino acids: CARSRWDYNEQFF. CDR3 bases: TGTGCCAGAAGCCGTTGGGACTACAATGAGCAGTTCTTC.

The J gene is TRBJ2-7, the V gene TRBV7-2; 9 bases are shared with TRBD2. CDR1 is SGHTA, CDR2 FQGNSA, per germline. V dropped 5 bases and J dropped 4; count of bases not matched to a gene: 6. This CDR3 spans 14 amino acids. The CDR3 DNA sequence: TGTGCCAGCAGCCATCCTAGCGGGAAGTACGAGCAGTACTTC. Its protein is CASSHPSGKYEQYF.

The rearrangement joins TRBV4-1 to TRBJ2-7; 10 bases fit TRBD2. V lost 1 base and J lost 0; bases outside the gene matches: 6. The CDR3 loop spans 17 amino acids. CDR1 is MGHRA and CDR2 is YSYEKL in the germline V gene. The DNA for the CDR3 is TGCGCCAGCAGCCAAGCCAGACTAGCGGGTAACTCCTACGAGCAGTACTTC. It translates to CASSQARLAGNSYEQYF.

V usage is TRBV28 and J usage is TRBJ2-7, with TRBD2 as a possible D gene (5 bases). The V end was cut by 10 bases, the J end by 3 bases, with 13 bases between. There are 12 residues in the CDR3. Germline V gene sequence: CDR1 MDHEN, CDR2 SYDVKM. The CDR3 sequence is CATSDWSYEQYF. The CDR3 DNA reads TGTGCCACCTCGGACTGGAGCTACGAGCAGTACTTC.

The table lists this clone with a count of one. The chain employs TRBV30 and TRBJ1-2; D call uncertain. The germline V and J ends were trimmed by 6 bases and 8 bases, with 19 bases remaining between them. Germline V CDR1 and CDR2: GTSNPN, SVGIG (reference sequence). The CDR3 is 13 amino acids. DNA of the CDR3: TGTGCCTGTCCGGTTGTTGGGGTAGAGGGCTACACCTTC. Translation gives CACPVVGVEGYTF.

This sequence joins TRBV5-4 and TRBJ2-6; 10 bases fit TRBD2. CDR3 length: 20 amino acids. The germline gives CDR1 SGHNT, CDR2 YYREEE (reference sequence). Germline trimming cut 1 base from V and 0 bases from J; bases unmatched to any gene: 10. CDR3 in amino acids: CASSLLVLAGVLSGANVLTF. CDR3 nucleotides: TGTGCCAGCAGCTTGTTGGTTCTAGCGGGAGTCCTCTCTGGGGCCAACGTCCTGACTTTC.

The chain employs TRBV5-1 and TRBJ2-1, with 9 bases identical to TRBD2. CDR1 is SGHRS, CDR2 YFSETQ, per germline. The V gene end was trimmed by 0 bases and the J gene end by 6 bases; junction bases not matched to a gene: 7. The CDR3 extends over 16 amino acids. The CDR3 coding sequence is TGCGCCAGCAGCTTGGGGTCTAGCGGGGCCATCAATGAGCAGTTCTTC. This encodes CASSLGSSGAINEQFF.

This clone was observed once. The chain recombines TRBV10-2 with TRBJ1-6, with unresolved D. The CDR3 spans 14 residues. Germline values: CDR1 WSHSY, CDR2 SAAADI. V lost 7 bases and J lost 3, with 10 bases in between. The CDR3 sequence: CASKQQVYNSPLHF. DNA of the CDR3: TGCGCCAGCAAACAGCAAGTCTATAATTCACCCCTCCACTTT.

In DNA, the CDR3 is TGTGCCACCAGCAGAGCGGGAGCCCCCTACAATGAGCAGTTCTTC. Protein product: CATSRAGAPYNEQFF. The chain carries TRBV15 and TRBJ2-1; D might be TRBD2 (6 bases). Per germline, CDR1 LNHNV and CDR2 YYDKDF (reference sequence). V lost 1 base and J lost 2, with 9 bases in between. The length of the CDR3 is 15 residues.

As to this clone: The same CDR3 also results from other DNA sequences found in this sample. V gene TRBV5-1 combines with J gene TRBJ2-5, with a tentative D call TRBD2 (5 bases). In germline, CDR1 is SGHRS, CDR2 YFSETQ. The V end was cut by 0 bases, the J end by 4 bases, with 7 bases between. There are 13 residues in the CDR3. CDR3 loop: CASSLGGSETQYF. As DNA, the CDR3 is TGCGCCAGCAGCTTGGGAGGGTCAGAGACCCAGTACTTC.

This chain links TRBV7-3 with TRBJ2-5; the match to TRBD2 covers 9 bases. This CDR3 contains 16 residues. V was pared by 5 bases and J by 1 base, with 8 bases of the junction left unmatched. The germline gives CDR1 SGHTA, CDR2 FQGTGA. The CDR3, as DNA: TGTGCCAGCAGCCTAGCGGGGACACCTGGCCAAGAGACCCAGTACTTC. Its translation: CASSLAGTPGQETQYF.

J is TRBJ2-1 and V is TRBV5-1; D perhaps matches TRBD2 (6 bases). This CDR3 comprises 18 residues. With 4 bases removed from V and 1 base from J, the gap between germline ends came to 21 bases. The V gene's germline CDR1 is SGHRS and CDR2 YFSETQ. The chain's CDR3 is CASSVDLTSFGSYNEQFF. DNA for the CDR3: TGCGCCAGCAGCGTCGACCTAACTAGCTTCGGTTCCTACAATGAGCAGTTCTTC. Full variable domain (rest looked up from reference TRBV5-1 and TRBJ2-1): KAGVTQTPRYLIKTRGQQVTLSCSPISGHRSVSWYQQTPGQGLQFLFEYFSETQRNKGNFPGRFSGRQFSNSRSEMNVSTLELGDSALYLCASSVDLTSFGSYNEQFFGPGTRLTVL.

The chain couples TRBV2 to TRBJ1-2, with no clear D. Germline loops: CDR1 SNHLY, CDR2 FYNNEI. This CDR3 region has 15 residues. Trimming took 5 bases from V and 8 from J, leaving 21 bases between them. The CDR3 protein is CASSLHHGPAPGYTF. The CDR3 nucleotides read TGTGCCAGCAGTTTGCACCATGGGCCGGCTCCAGGCTACACCTTC.

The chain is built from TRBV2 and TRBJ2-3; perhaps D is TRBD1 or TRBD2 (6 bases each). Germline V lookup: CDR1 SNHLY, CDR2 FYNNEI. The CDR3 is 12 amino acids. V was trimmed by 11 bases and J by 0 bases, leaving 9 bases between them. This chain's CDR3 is CAGGRSTDTQYF. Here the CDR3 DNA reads TGTGCCGGGGGGCGGAGCACAGATACGCAGTATTTT.

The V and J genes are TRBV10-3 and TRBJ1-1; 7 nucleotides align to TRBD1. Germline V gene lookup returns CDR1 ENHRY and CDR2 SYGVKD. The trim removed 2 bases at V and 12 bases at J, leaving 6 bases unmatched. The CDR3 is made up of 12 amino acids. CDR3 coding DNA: TGTGCCATCAGTGAGGAGGGGGCGGAATCTTTCTTT. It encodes CAISEEGAESFF.

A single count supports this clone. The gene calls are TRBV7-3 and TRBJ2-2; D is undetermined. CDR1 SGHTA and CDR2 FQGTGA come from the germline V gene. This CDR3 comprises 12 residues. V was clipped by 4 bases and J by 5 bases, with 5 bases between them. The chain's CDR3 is CASSWVTGELFF. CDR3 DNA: TGTGCCAGCAGCTGGGTGACCGGGGAGCTGTTTTTT.

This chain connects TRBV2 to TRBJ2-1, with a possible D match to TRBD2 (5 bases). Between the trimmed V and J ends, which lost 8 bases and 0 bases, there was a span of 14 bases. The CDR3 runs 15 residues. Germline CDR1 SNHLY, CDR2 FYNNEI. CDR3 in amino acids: CASRPAGPSYNEQFF. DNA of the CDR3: TGTGCCAGCCGACCGGCGGGCCCCTCCTACAATGAGCAGTTCTTC.